Reported below is one TCR beta chain. Its antigen is unknown. Upon completion of 10 to 11 days in culture, CD4+ T cells were isolated. None of these healthy vaccinees had been infected with SARS-CoV-2 before vaccination. This sample is drawn from a study of vaccination effects on CD4 cells after COVID-19. After removal of 5 bases from V and 7 bases from J, the junction contained 5 bases not matched to a gene. The CDR3 consists of 13 residues. CDR1 is SGHTA, CDR2 FQGNSA, per germline. General study results and limits: Convalescent patients were scarce in the study, and it lacked early post-infection timepoints. Clones from infection and from vaccination both contracted markedly late after vaccination.

Assay: immunoSEQ multiplex PCR; the TCRdb copy retains only in-frame clones and omits some. The sample lists 70,000 to 85,000 clones; 70% to 80% were seen once. The sample here was CD4+ T cells from PBMCs cultured without peptide, taken before COVID-19 vaccination. This sequence was found in a human donor who received a COVID-19 vaccine. The rearrangement joins TRBV7-2 to TRBJ1-5; 7 bases line up with TRBD1. CDR3 DNA sequence: TGTGCCAGCAGCGTACAGGGGAACCAGCCCCAGCATTTT. Amino acids: CASSVQGNQPQHF.